This T cell receptor (beta chain) appears in the sequencing data of a study of CD8+ T cells in alopecia areata. Investigators isolated RNA and reverse transcribed it into cDNA to act as the sequencing template. Sequencing was performed with immunoSEQ multiplex PCR; in TCRdb, only in-frame clones are kept and a portion is missing. This sample has around 100,000 clones, with around 84% found just once. Treatment: oral pan-JAK inhibitor, 5-10 mg twice daily. Trimming took 1 base from V and 12 from J, leaving 9 bases between them. Germline V gene lookup returns CDR1 SGHVS and CDR2 FNYEAQ. This CDR3 spans 12 amino acids.

The chain employs TRBV7-6 and TRBJ1-4, with D possibly matching TRBD1 (5 bases). This receptor was obtained from a human donor with alopecia areata. The sequencing used CD8+ T cells sorted from blood, collected at approximately week 30, from a patient treated with tofacitinib. Here the CDR3 DNA reads TGTGCCAGCAGCTTAGGGGACCAAGAACTGTTTTTT. It translates to CASSLGDQELFF. Full variable domain (outside the CDR3, taken from reference TRBV7-6 and TRBJ1-4): GAGVSQSPRYKVTKRGQDVALRCDPISGHVSLYWYRQALGQGPEFLTYFNYEAQQDKSGLPNDRFSAERPEGSISTLTIQRTEQRDSAMYRCASSLGDQELFFGSGTQLSVL.